These 21 T cell receptor beta chains were sequenced from one sample in a study of PD-1 blockade in classical Hodgkin lymphoma. Assay used: immunoSEQ multiplex PCR; TCRdb lists only in-frame clones, some missing. The sample consists of around 45,000 clones, approximately 64% of them appearing once. Patients all relapsed after autologous stem cell transplantation, and there was variation in brentuximab vedotin exposure. Sequenced material: peripheral blood mononuclear cells (PBMCs), taken at baseline. These receptors all stem from a human donor with classical Hodgkin lymphoma.

The gene calls are TRBV9 and TRBJ1-1; D uncertain. CDR3 length: 13 residues. CDR1 and CDR2 (germline): SGDLS, YYNGEE. V shed 0 bases and J shed 4 bases, with 7 bases lying between them. CDR3 region: CASSVGRGTEAFF. The CDR3 coding sequence is TGTGCCAGCAGCGTAGGGAGAGGCACTGAAGCTTTCTTT.

The chain combines TRBV30 with TRBJ1-3; D is unresolved. The germline V and J ends were trimmed by 0 bases and 0 bases, with 6 bases remaining between them. Germline V lookup: CDR1 GTSNPN, CDR2 SVGIG (reference sequence). The CDR3 sequence is 14 residues long. CDR3 sequence reads: CAWSVQTSGNTIYF. In nucleotides, the CDR3 is TGTGCCTGGAGTGTACAAACCTCTGGAAACACCATATATTTT.

Points on this clone: The sample carries other DNA sequences with the same CDR3. The V gene is TRBV29-1, the J gene TRBJ1-2; D call uncertain. The CDR3 is 13 residues long. V was clipped by 2 bases and J by 4 bases, with 11 bases between them. Per the germline V gene, CDR1 is SQVTM and CDR2 is ANQGSEA. The CDR3: CSVETYNFYGYTF. As DNA, the CDR3 is TGCAGCGTTGAAACGTACAACTTCTATGGCTACACCTTC.

This clone was counted between two and nine times. The chain employs TRBV16 and TRBJ1-2; D remains ambiguous. This CDR3 region has 14 residues. Germline CDR1 KGHSY, CDR2 FQNENV. Trimming removed 0 bases at V and 4 bases at J, with 9 bases between. CDR3 bases: TGTGCCAGCAGCCAATCCTCGGGTGGCTATGGCTACACCTTC. It is translated as CASSQSSGGYGYTF.

This chain joins TRBV9 and TRBJ2-7, with 9 bases aligning to TRBD2. This CDR3 is built from 15 residues. Germline trimming cut 0 bases from V and 3 bases from J; bases unmatched to any gene: 4. Germline V gene sequence: CDR1 SGDLS, CDR2 YYNGEE. The CDR3 loop is CASSVDSSGIYEQYF. The DNA for the CDR3 is TGTGCCAGCAGCGTAGATTCTAGCGGGATCTACGAGCAGTACTTC.

V usage is TRBV28 and J usage is TRBJ1-3; D is uncertain. The CDR3 sequence is 15 residues long. CDR1 and CDR2 from the germline V gene are MDHEN and SYDVKM. The ends were cut back, 7 bases at V and 0 bases at J, with 13 bases in the middle. CDR3 sequence: CASNIGSSSGNTIYF. CDR3 nucleotides: TGTGCCAGCAATATCGGGTCAAGCTCTGGAAACACCATATATTTT.

CDR3 in DNA: TGCGCCAGCAGCCATCCCGGGACAGGGACCGAGCAGTACTTC. Translation: CASSHPGTGTEQYF. The rearrangement joins TRBV4-1 to TRBJ2-7, with 9 bases identical to TRBD1. CDR3 size: 14 residues. Germline V gene lookup returns CDR1 MGHRA and CDR2 YSYEKL. Unmatched junction bases numbered 6, after V lost 3 bases and J lost 6 bases.

The CDR3 spells CASSLDTYYEQYF. Here the CDR3 DNA reads TGTGCCAGCAGCTTAGACACCTACTACGAGCAGTACTTC. This chain uses TRBV5-5 with TRBJ2-7; D remains unclear. There are 13 residues in the CDR3. Germline loops: CDR1 SGHKS, CDR2 YYEKEE (reference sequence). Trimming pared 2 bases from V and 3 bases from J, leaving 9 bases between.

The rearrangement uses TRBV10-3 and TRBJ1-1; TRBD1 might be the D (5 bases). Trimming pared 5 bases from V and 1 base from J, leaving 8 bases between. Looked up from germline, CDR1 is ENHRY and CDR2 is SYGVKD. The CDR3 sequence is 13 residues long. CDR3 coding DNA: TGTGCCATCAGTTTGACAGAGAACACTGAAGCTTTCTTT. This gives the protein CAISLTENTEAFF.

This chain uses TRBV7-6 with TRBJ2-1; D gene unclear. The germline gives CDR1 SGHVS, CDR2 FNYEAQ. Deletions cut 3 bases from V and 2 bases from J, with 11 bases between. This CDR3 is built from 15 residues. The CDR3 DNA follows: TGTGCCAGCAGCTTGCAAAGAATAACCTACAATGAGCAGTTCTTC. Encoded protein: CASSLQRITYNEQFF.

The V gene is TRBV6-5, the J gene TRBJ2-1; TRBD2 might be the D (5 bases). CDR3 length equals 12 residues. Between the trimmed V and J ends, which lost 3 bases and 10 bases, there was a span of 10 bases. CDR1 is MNHEY and CDR2 is SVGAGI in the germline V gene. The CDR3 is CASSYLGGEQFF. The CDR3 DNA sequence: TGTGCCAGCAGTTATCTTGGCGGGGAGCAGTTCTTC.

The genes are TRBV7-2 and TRBJ2-4; D could derive from TRBD1 or TRBD2 (5 bases each). This CDR3 is built from 15 residues. Germline assignment: CDR1 SGHTA and CDR2 FQGNSA. Trimming shortened V by 5 bases and J by 8 bases, and 19 bases separated the two germline ends. CDR3 sequence: CASSRRDGSRDIQYF. The DNA of the CDR3 is TGTGCCAGCAGCCGACGGGACGGCTCGAGGGACATTCAGTACTTC.

This CDR3 reads CASSEVGGGVYEQYF. Here the CDR3 DNA reads TGTGCCAGCAGTGAAGTGGGGGGGGGAGTCTACGAGCAGTACTTC. The chain couples TRBV6-1 to TRBJ2-7; 7 positions agree with TRBD2. The junction had 6 bases not matched to a gene; V was cut back by 1 base and J by 3 bases. The germline gives CDR1 MNHNS, CDR2 SASEGT. This CDR3 comprises 15 residues.

The chain joins TRBV19 to TRBJ1-5; 9 nucleotides line up with TRBD1. In germline, CDR1 is LNHDA, CDR2 SQIVND (reference sequence). The CDR3 has 15 amino acids. Trimming took 5 bases from V and 7 from J; bases not matched to a gene: 9. CDR3 loop: CASSGQGSGWQPQHF. In DNA, the CDR3 is TGTGCCAGTAGTGGACAGGGGTCCGGCTGGCAGCCCCAGCATTTT.

This clone has only a few counts. The chain couples TRBV19 to TRBJ1-5; D remains ambiguous. This CDR3 contains 16 residues. The V end lost 5 bases, the J end lost 3 bases, and 17 bases lay between the germline ends. Germline V gives CDR1 LNHDA, CDR2 SQIVND (reference sequence). The CDR3 DNA follows: TGTGCCAGTAGTGAAAGGAGGAAGGGTGTCAATCAGCCCCAGCATTTT. Translated, it gives CASSERRKGVNQPQHF.

This clone is termed medium-sized (0.01 to 0.1%). The chain uses TRBV25-1 and TRBJ2-7, with a weak D call TRBD1 (6 bases). CDR1 MGHDK and CDR2 SYGVNS come from the germline V gene. Trimming cost V 10 bases and J 3 bases, with 16 bases left between them. The CDR3 has 13 residues. CDR3 sequence reads: CATSPTGLYEQYF. CDR3 in DNA: TGTGCCACCTCCCCGACAGGTCTCTACGAGCAGTACTTC.

This chain links TRBV29-1 with TRBJ2-1, with D unclear. Trimming took 4 bases from V and 9 from J, leaving 13 bases between them. Germline-derived CDR1 and CDR2 are SQVTM and ANQGSEA. CDR3 length: 12 residues. The CDR3 sequence is CSVGGKGFEQFF. The CDR3 region has the DNA TGCAGCGTTGGAGGAAAGGGATTTGAGCAGTTCTTC.

The chain links TRBV7-9 to TRBJ1-1; D is perhaps TRBD1 (6 bases). Germline V gene lookup returns CDR1 SEHNR and CDR2 FQNEAQ (reference sequence). The ends were cut back, 5 bases at V and 11 bases at J, with 15 bases in the middle. CDR3 size: 12 residues. The CDR3 loop reads CASSATGPGAFF. The CDR3 region has the DNA TGTGCCAGCAGCGCGACAGGACCGGGGGCTTTCTTT.

The J gene is TRBJ2-3, the V gene TRBV5-4; D gene uncertain. Germline V gene lookup returns CDR1 SGHNT and CDR2 YYREEE (reference sequence). This CDR3 comprises 13 residues. Trimming took 4 bases from V and 4 from J, leaving 10 bases between them. CDR3 in DNA: TGTGCCAGCAGCGCGTGGGCGGCAGATACGCAGTATTTT. Its protein product is CASSAWAADTQYF.

The chain combines TRBV28 with TRBJ1-1, with 8 bases that match TRBD1. V shed 6 bases, J shed 1 base, and the junction held 1 base outside the gene matches. The CDR3 is 13 residues long. CDR1 MDHEN and CDR2 SYDVKM come from the germline V gene. CDR3 loop: CASSRGRNTEAFF. The CDR3 bases are TGTGCCAGCAGCAGGGGGCGGAACACTGAAGCTTTCTTT.

The gene calls are TRBV28 and TRBJ1-2, with D perhaps matching TRBD1 (5 bases). The germline V gene has CDR1 MDHEN and CDR2 SYDVKM. CDR3 length: 15 amino acids. The germline V and J ends were trimmed by 7 bases and 0 bases, with 15 bases remaining between them. The CDR3 spells CASTGGQGSNYGYTF. CDR3 in DNA: TGTGCCAGCACGGGCGGGCAGGGCTCTAACTATGGCTACACCTTC.